This TCR beta chain was identified during a study of shared clonotypes between healthy human individuals. Whole-study findings and limits: Rarefaction exposed incomplete sorted-subset sequencing despite large depth.

A remark on this clone: Its target is unknown.

Replicate PCRs for sorted subsets used 200 ng DNA; this equaled tens of thousands of T cell genomes. Sequencing was performed with immunoSEQ multiplex PCR; in TCRdb, only in-frame clones are kept and a portion is missing. This table has about 2.3 million clones, 85% to 95% appearing once. Germline values: CDR1 SGHRS, CDR2 YFSETQ. Deletions cut 0 bases from V and 1 base from J, with 14 bases between. The CDR3 runs to 16 residues. Specimen: naive CD4+ T cells from PBMCs. Regarding subset: CD45RA+ positively selected. This sequence joins TRBV5-1 and TRBJ2-7; weak D call: TRBD2 (6 bases). The TCR originated in a man aged 18 to 30 in good health. Some clones in this sample may be carry-over from other donors' samples. The CDR3 loop is CASSLVPGSPSYEQYF. The CDR3 DNA reads as TGCGCCAGCAGCTTGGTACCCGGGAGCCCATCCTACGAGCAGTACTTC.